A selection of T cell receptor beta chains follows, all from one sample in a study of blood T cell repertoires in COVID-19. Clones were sequenced by immunoSEQ multiplex PCR, and TCRdb holds only the in-frame ones, with some missing. The sample has some 53,000 clones; over 75% are singletons. The specimen was peripheral blood. The receptors here all came from a human donor with active COVID-19. The donor label of this sample is uncertain. Both conserved end residues are part of each CDR3. Fields, in order: CDR3 length, J gene, clone size, V gene, D gene, CDR3 protein, CDR3 DNA. A D gene is named only where the DNA matches it firmly. Size is omitted from some rows. Given values are once, few, many or a class for expanded clones.

>15|TRBJ2-1|-|TRBV6-1|-
CASSESGQSYNEQFF
TGTGCCAGCAGTGAATCAGGACAGTCCTACAATGAGCAGTTCTTC
>14|TRBJ2-7|-|TRBV5-1|TRBD2
CASSFSGGIYEQYF
TGCGCCAGCAGCTTCTCGGGGGGGATATACGAGCAGTACTTC
>13|TRBJ2-1|-|TRBV12-3/TRBV12-4|-
CASSLFRANEQFF
TGTGCCAGCAGTTTGTTCAGGGCTAATGAGCAGTTCTTC
>14|TRBJ1-1|-|TRBV6-6|TRBD1
CASRQTGGGTEAFF
TGTGCCAGCAGACAAACAGGGGGTGGCACTGAAGCTTTCTTT
>14|TRBJ1-1|-|TRBV10-3|-
CAISGAGLNTEAFF
TGTGCCATCTCGGGTGCAGGGTTGAACACTGAAGCTTTCTTT
>15|TRBJ2-2|-|TRBV25-1|TRBD1
CASSGGQGYTGELFF
TGTGCCAGCAGTGGCGGACAGGGCTACACCGGGGAGCTGTTTTTT
>15|TRBJ2-3|-|TRBV7-9|TRBD2
CASSLTSGGSDTQYF
TGTGCCAGCAGCTTAACTAGCGGGGGATCAGATACGCAGTATTTT
>11|TRBJ2-7|-|TRBV6-1|-
CASSELYEQYF
TGTGCCAGCAGTGAACTCTACGAGCAGTACTTC
>16|TRBJ2-1|-|TRBV25-1|-
CASSEYPGVTYNEQFF
TGTGCCAGCAGTGAATATCCAGGGGTAACCTACAATGAGCAGTTCTTC
>14|TRBJ2-7|-|TRBV19|TRBD1
CASSRTGAIYEQYF
TGTGCCAGTAGTCGGACAGGGGCCATCTACGAGCAGTACTTC
>15|TRBJ2-7|-|TRBV6-5|-
CASSNAGLSHSEQYF
TGTGCCAGCAGTAATGCGGGCTTAAGTCACTCCGAGCAGTACTTC
>14|TRBJ2-3|few|TRBV11-2|-
CASSRFLITDTQYF
TGTGCCAGCTCTCGGTTCCTAATCACAGATACGCAGTATTTT
>17|TRBJ1-2|-|TRBV4-3|-
CASSQEGFGRIFYGYTF
TGCGCCAGCAGCCAAGAAGGTTTCGGCAGGATTTTCTATGGCTACACCTTC
>12|TRBJ1-1|-|TRBV6-2/TRBV6-3|-
CASSRGQIEAFF
TGTGCCAGCAGTCGAGGACAGATTGAAGCTTTCTTT
>13|TRBJ2-4|-|TRBV29-1|-
CSARGTAQNIQYF
TGCAGCGCCCGCGGGACAGCTCAAAACATTCAGTACTTC
>16|TRBJ1-5|-|TRBV27|-
CASSSSPLGGNQPQHF
TGTGCCAGCAGTTCGAGTCCCCTCGGAGGCAATCAGCCCCAGCATTTT
>14|TRBJ2-2|-|TRBV7-7|TRBD1
CASSATGGTGELFF
TGTGCTAGCAGCGCTACAGGGGGCACCGGGGAGCTGTTTTTT
>14|TRBJ1-5|-|TRBV16|-
CASRKNWENQPQHF
TGTGCCAGCAGAAAAAACTGGGAGAATCAGCCCCAGCATTTT
>14|TRBJ1-3|-|TRBV3-1/TRBV3-2|-
CASSLGHSGNTIYF
TGTGCCAGCAGCTTGGGGCATTCTGGAAACACCATATATTTT
>12|TRBJ2-7|-|TRBV29-1|-
CSVEAPSYEQYF
TGCAGCGTTGAAGCCCCCAGCTACGAGCAGTACTTC
>14|TRBJ1-4|-|TRBV2|TRBD1
CASSPDRVNEKLFF
TGTGCCAGCAGCCCGGACAGGGTTAATGAAAAACTGTTTTTT
>13|TRBJ2-2|-|TRBV5-1|-
CASSSGNTGELFF
TGCGCCAGCAGCTCAGGAAACACCGGGGAGCTGTTTTTT
>13|TRBJ1-2|-|TRBV6-2/TRBV6-3|TRBD1
CASSYPTGAGYTF
TGTGCCAGCAGTTACCCCACAGGGGCAGGCTACACCTTC
>15|TRBJ1-1|-|TRBV6-5|-
CASSYSTVTGQEAFF
TGTGCCAGCAGTTACTCGACCGTCACAGGACAGGAAGCTTTCTTT
>16|TRBJ2-7|-|TRBV7-8|-
CASSSNFVRGADEQYF
TGTGCCAGCAGCTCGAATTTTGTACGGGGGGCCGACGAGCAGTACTTC
>13|TRBJ1-1|-|TRBV9|-
CASSLTGNTEAFF
TGTGCCAGCAGTCTTACAGGGAACACTGAAGCTTTCTTT
>16|TRBJ2-5|-|TRBV5-6|TRBD2
CASFSASGGFQETQYF
TGTGCCAGCTTTTCGGCTAGCGGGGGGTTCCAAGAGACCCAGTACTTC
>13|TRBJ1-5|-|TRBV18|-
CASSVTVVQPQHF
TGTGCCAGCTCCGTGACAGTGGTTCAGCCCCAGCATTTT
>15|TRBJ1-5|-|TRBV4-1|TRBD1
CASSPTGTGTQPQHF
TGCGCCAGCAGTCCTACCGGGACAGGGACTCAGCCCCAGCATTTT
>15|TRBJ1-4|-|TRBV7-9|-
CASSLGRGANEKLFF
TGTGCCAGCAGCTTAGGGCGGGGTGCTAATGAAAAACTGTTTTTT
>16|TRBJ1-2|-|TRBV6-5|TRBD1
CASSYSARAGGPGYTF
TGTGCCAGCAGTTACTCGGCGAGGGCAGGGGGTCCTGGCTACACCTTC
>14|TRBJ2-1|once|TRBV19|-
CASSPTGFRNEQFF
TGTGCCAGTAGTCCTACAGGGTTTCGGAATGAGCAGTTCTTC
>16|TRBJ1-4|-|TRBV7-9|-
CASSLSGIGPNEKLFF
TGTGCCAGCAGCTTGTCAGGGATTGGGCCGAATGAAAAACTGTTTTTT
>14|TRBJ1-1|-|TRBV19|-
CASSIEGANTEAFF
TGTGCCAGTAGCATCGAAGGGGCGAACACTGAAGCTTTCTTT
>15|TRBJ1-4|-|TRBV5-1|-
CASSLRPGDNEKLFF
TGCGCCAGCAGCTTGAGGCCAGGGGACAATGAAAAACTGTTTTTT
>19|TRBJ2-3|-|TRBV19|-
CASSPVPGTLLRRTDTQYF
TGTGCCAGTAGCCCAGTCCCCGGGACTCTCCTTCGCCGCACAGATACGCAGTATTTT
>12|TRBJ2-3|-|TRBV7-9|-
CASSEDSGTQYF
TGTGCCAGCAGCGAAGATAGCGGTACGCAGTATTTT
>17|TRBJ1-5|-|TRBV18|TRBD1
CASSPRGTGEFSQPQHF
TGTGCCAGCTCACCACGGGGGACAGGGGAGTTTAGTCAGCCCCAGCATTTT
>15|TRBJ2-7|once|TRBV2|TRBD2
CASSDPSGGAYEQYF
TGTGCCAGCAGTGATCCTAGCGGGGGAGCCTACGAGCAGTACTTC
>17|TRBJ2-7|-|TRBV4-1|TRBD2
CASSQLVTSGGAYEQYF
TGCGCCAGCAGCCAACTGGTAACTAGCGGGGGAGCCTACGAGCAGTACTTC
>16|TRBJ2-3|-|TRBV7-2|TRBD2
CASSSTAGGGTDTQYF
TGTGCCAGCAGCTCTACCGCGGGGGGAGGAACAGATACGCAGTATTTT
>12|TRBJ2-5|-|TRBV6-5|TRBD2
CARRLGRGTQYF
TGTGCCAGACGGTTGGGGAGGGGGACCCAGTACTTC